Below, 27 T cell receptor beta chains from the same sample are listed, as sequenced in a study of T cell changes during pregnancy in multiple sclerosis. Assay used: immunoSEQ multiplex PCR; TCRdb lists only in-frame clones, some missing. The table lists 98,000 or so clones, under 95% of them singletons, with almost 1% in the top ten. Source: peripheral blood, taken after pregnancy. The receptors come from a female donor with multiple sclerosis, enrolled in a pregnancy study.

This clone was seen a handful of times. This sequence joins TRBV15 and TRBJ1-2; D is possibly TRBD1 (5 bases). The germline V gene has CDR1 LNHNV and CDR2 YYDKDF (reference sequence). V lost 5 bases, J lost 4 bases, and 11 bases lay in between. The CDR3 is 13 residues long. In nucleotides, the CDR3 is TGTGCCACCAGCGGCAGGGAAGGCTATGGCTACACCTTC. Translated: CATSGREGYGYTF.

The chain links TRBV18 to TRBJ1-2; D not resolved. Trimming removed 4 bases at V and 5 bases at J, with 11 bases between. The CDR3 consists of 13 residues. CDR1 and CDR2 (germline): KGHSH, LQKENI. The CDR3 coding sequence is TGTGCCAGCTCACTTGACACGGAATATGGCTACACCTTC. This gives the protein CASSLDTEYGYTF.

The chain couples TRBV19 to TRBJ2-1; TRBD2 matches 11 bases. This CDR3 is built from 15 residues. V shed 7 bases and J 7 bases; nucleotides not matched to a gene: 9. CDR1 and CDR2 from the germline V gene are LNHDA and SQIVND (reference sequence). The CDR3 DNA is TGTGCCAGTACCTTAGCGGGAGGGCCCAGGAATGAGCAGTTCTTC. Translated: CASTLAGGPRNEQFF.

The chain employs TRBV29-1 and TRBJ2-1; 12 bases map to TRBD2. Germline CDR1 SQVTM, CDR2 ANQGSEA. V lost 4 bases and J lost 3; bases outside the gene matches: 4. The CDR3 contains 15 residues. The CDR3 DNA follows: TGCAGCGTTGTCCCGGGACTAGCGGGCTACAATGAGCAGTTCTTC. Translation gives CSVVPGLAGYNEQFF.

This clone was counted a few times. The CDR3 region is CASSEGYEQYF. CDR3 DNA: TGTGCCAGCAGCGAGGGATACGAGCAGTACTTC. The V gene is TRBV6-1, the J gene TRBJ2-7; weak D call: TRBD2 (5 bases). Between the trimmed V and J ends, which lost 6 bases and 4 bases, there was a span of 7 bases. The CDR3 has 11 residues. Germline CDR1 and CDR2: MNHNS and SASEGT.

This clone has only one observation. The chain carries TRBV18 and TRBJ2-5; 8 bases agree with TRBD1. The junction had 2 bases not matched to a gene; V was cut back by 4 bases and J by 4 bases. Germline V gene sequence: CDR1 KGHSH, CDR2 LQKENI. This CDR3 is built from 13 residues. The CDR3 DNA sequence: TGTGCCAGCTCACAACAGGGGGGAGAGACCCAGTACTTC. Protein sequence: CASSQQGGETQYF.

This chain links TRBV28 with TRBJ1-1, with 7 bases matching TRBD1. The CDR3 has 14 residues. V lost 5 bases to trimming and J lost 2 bases; unmatched junction nucleotides: 5. Germline CDR1 is MDHEN and CDR2 is SYDVKM. For the CDR3, the DNA is TGTGCCAGCAGTCTGGGACAGAAAAACACTGAAGCTTTCTTT. Translating gives CASSLGQKNTEAFF.

The chain carries TRBV5-1 and TRBJ2-2, with TRBD1 matching 8 bases. Trimming took 3 bases from V and 4 from J; bases not matched to a gene: 5. The CDR3 is made up of 15 amino acids. Germline CDR1 reads SGHRS; CDR2 reads YFSETQ. The CDR3: CASSSDTGGTGELFF. CDR3 in DNA: TGCGCCAGCAGCTCTGATACAGGGGGCACCGGGGAGCTGTTTTTT.

V usage is TRBV19 and J usage is TRBJ1-5; no firm D call. V was trimmed by 3 bases and J by 5 bases, leaving 14 bases between them. CDR3 length: 15 residues. Germline assignment: CDR1 LNHDA and CDR2 SQIVND (reference sequence). CDR3 loop: CASSMGGGFYQPQHF. The CDR3 nucleotides read TGTGCCAGTAGTATGGGTGGAGGGTTCTATCAGCCCCAGCATTTT.

This clone was seen only a few times. The chain is built from TRBV5-1 and TRBJ2-1; TRBD2 matches at 13 bases. The CDR3 loop spans 16 amino acids. Per the germline V gene, CDR1 is SGHRS and CDR2 is YFSETQ. The junction had 8 bases not matched to a gene; V was cut back by 3 bases and J by 8 bases. The CDR3 DNA reads as TGCGCCAGCAGCTCCCAGGGGACTAGCGGGAATGATGAGCAGTTCTTC. Encoded protein: CASSSQGTSGNDEQFF.

The V gene is TRBV9, the J gene TRBJ2-1; the match to TRBD2 covers 9 bases. V was clipped by 3 bases and J by 10 bases; unmatched bases: 8. This CDR3 region has 14 residues. Germline V gene data show CDR1 as SGDLS and CDR2 as YYNGEE. The CDR3 DNA sequence: TGTGCCAGCAGCGCGAGTAGCGGGAGCTCCGAGCAGTTCTTC. Protein product: CASSASSGSSEQFF.

The V and J genes are TRBV10-3 and TRBJ1-2; D might be TRBD1 (6 bases). This CDR3 contains 18 residues. The V end was cut by 0 bases, the J end by 3 bases, with 20 bases between. The V gene's germline CDR1 is ENHRY and CDR2 SYGVKD. The CDR3, as DNA: TGTGCCATCAGTGAGTCGTGGGGTGGGGGGGGCAGCGACTATGGCTACACCTTC. Translating it yields CAISESWGGGGSDYGYTF.

The gene calls are TRBV7-8 and TRBJ2-5, with D unresolved. V lost 5 bases to trimming and J lost 4 bases, with 8 bases between them. CDR1 is SGHVS, CDR2 FQNEAQ, per germline. This CDR3 region has 12 residues. As DNA, the CDR3 is TGTGCCAGCAGCCGTGGCGGAGAGACCCAGTACTTC. Residues: CASSRGGETQYF.

This chain joins TRBV27 and TRBJ2-1, with 13 bases matching TRBD2. V was clipped by 3 bases and J by 6 bases; unmatched bases: 11. From germline, CDR1 is MNHEY and CDR2 SMNVEV (reference sequence). The CDR3 has 18 residues. Here the CDR3 DNA reads TGTGCCAGCAGTTTGGGGAGACTAGCGGGAGGAGGAATCAATGAGCAGTTCTTC. Translated, it gives CASSLGRLAGGGINEQFF.

The chain joins TRBV7-9 to TRBJ2-3; 10 bases match TRBD2. Germline V CDR1 and CDR2: SEHNR, FQNEAQ (reference sequence). The CDR3 consists of 16 residues. Trimming at V came to 8 bases and at J to 3 bases, leaving 11 bases not matched to a gene. As DNA, the CDR3 is TGTGCCAGCCGTACGTTGAGCGGGAGGGTAACAGATACGCAGTATTTT. This encodes CASRTLSGRVTDTQYF.

The V call is TRBV2, the J call TRBJ2-5; 9 nucleotides match TRBD2. Germline-derived CDR1 and CDR2 are SNHLY and FYNNEI. The CDR3 is 17 amino acids. With 10 bases clipped from V and 4 bases from J, the junction kept 19 bases outside the gene matches. In DNA form, the CDR3 reads TGTGCCACCAGGGGCGTCTTGGGACTAGCAGGTCCAGAGACCCAGTACTTC. Translated: CATRGVLGLAGPETQYF.

This clone has just one count. This chain links TRBV11-3 with TRBJ2-1; D might be TRBD2 (5 bases). This CDR3 has 15 amino acids. Germline loops: CDR1 SGHNT, CDR2 YENEEA. V shed 5 bases and J shed 1 base, with 12 bases lying between them. CDR3 coding DNA: TGTGCCAGCAGCCCGAGGGTTAGGTCCTACAATGAGCAGTTCTTC. As protein: CASSPRVRSYNEQFF.

The chain employs TRBV4-1 and TRBJ1-2, with D tentatively TRBD1 (5 bases). V shed 6 bases and J shed 0 bases, with 14 bases lying between them. The germline V gene encodes CDR1 MGHRA and CDR2 YSYEKL. The CDR3 is 15 amino acids. This chain's CDR3 is CASRAAGKTNYGYTF. In DNA form, the CDR3 reads TGCGCCAGCAGGGCCGCAGGGAAGACTAACTATGGCTACACCTTC.

This clone appeared a single time. The chain recombines TRBV30 with TRBJ2-3; 7 nucleotides match TRBD1. Germline assignment: CDR1 GTSNPN and CDR2 SVGIG (reference sequence). There are 13 residues in the CDR3. V was clipped by 3 bases and J by 5 bases; unmatched bases: 5. CDR3 region: CAWRRGQGDTQYF. CDR3 nucleotide sequence: TGTGCCTGGAGGAGGGGGCAGGGAGATACGCAGTATTTT.

The rearrangement uses TRBV27 and TRBJ1-5; the D is unclear. The germline V and J ends were trimmed by 2 bases and 3 bases, with 5 bases remaining between them. Germline CDR1 and CDR2: MNHEY and SMNVEV (reference sequence). This CDR3 has 13 residues. The CDR3 DNA sequence: TGTGCCAGCAGTTTAACAGCCAATCAGCCCCAGCATTTT. Translated, it gives CASSLTANQPQHF.

The chain carries TRBV15 and TRBJ2-7; D call uncertain. Trimming took off 8 bases at V and 0 bases at J, with 8 bases between the two ends. The CDR3 runs 12 residues. Germline loops: CDR1 LNHNV, CDR2 YYDKDF (reference sequence). CDR3 protein: CATRLFSYEQYF. Written as DNA, the CDR3 is TGTGCCACCCGGTTGTTCTCCTACGAGCAGTACTTC.

The DNA for the CDR3 is TGTGCCAGCAGATCACTAGCGGAAGTTTACGAGCAGTACTTC. This sequence encodes CASRSLAEVYEQYF. The rearrangement uses TRBV27 and TRBJ2-7; 8 nucleotides match TRBD2. Germline V lookup: CDR1 MNHEY, CDR2 SMNVEV (reference sequence). The CDR3 has 14 residues. Losses at the gene ends were 6 bases for V and 4 bases for J; bases not matched to a gene: 8.

This chain connects TRBV7-2 to TRBJ2-3, with 7 bases fitting TRBD2. CDR3 size: 15 residues. J gave up 4 bases and V 3 bases, and 7 bases lay outside the gene matches. From germline, CDR1 is SGHTA and CDR2 FQGNSA. The CDR3 region has the DNA TGTGCCAGCAGCTTGGTCGGCGGGAGTTCAGATACGCAGTATTTT. It encodes CASSLVGGSSDTQYF. Full variable domain (outside the CDR3, taken from reference TRBV7-2 and TRBJ2-3): GAGVSQSPSNKVTEKGKDVELRCDPISGHTALYWYRQSLGQGLEFLIYFQGNSAPDKSGLPSDRFSAERTGGSVSTLTIQRTQQEDSAVYLCASSLVGGSSDTQYFGPGTRLTVL.

The gene calls are TRBV11-2 and TRBJ1-1; the D is unclear. The CDR3 spans 13 residues. CDR1 and CDR2 from the germline V gene are SGHAT and FQNNGV. Between the trimmed V and J ends, which lost 1 base and 3 bases, there was a span of 6 bases. The CDR3 DNA reads as TGTGCCAGCAGCTTAGTTCGTTACACTGAAGCTTTCTTT. This translates into CASSLVRYTEAFF.

The V call is TRBV14, the J call TRBJ2-7; no definite D call. From germline, CDR1 is SGHDN and CDR2 FVKESK. CDR3 length: 13 residues. V was cut by 5 bases and J by 2 bases, with 10 bases left in between. CDR3 coding DNA: TGTGCCAGCAGCATGCTCTTAGCCTACGAGCAGTACTTC. Translating gives CASSMLLAYEQYF.

The chain joins TRBV5-5 to TRBJ1-3; 12 bases match TRBD1. This CDR3 is built from 16 residues. Germline V gene data show CDR1 as SGHKS and CDR2 as YYEKEE (reference sequence). V was pared by 4 bases and J by 5 bases, with 7 bases of the junction left unmatched. CDR3 residues: CASSPGGTGGRNTIYF. CDR3 nucleotide sequence: TGTGCCAGCAGCCCGGGAGGGACAGGGGGCAGAAACACCATATATTTT.

This chain connects TRBV13 to TRBJ2-5; TRBD2 matches at 11 bases. After removal of 2 bases from V and 5 bases from J, the junction contained 16 bases not matched to a gene. The germline CDR1 and CDR2 sequences are PRHDT and FYEKMQ (reference sequence). The CDR3 length is 19 residues. CDR3 region: CASSLRLEELAGGEETQYF. In nucleotides, the CDR3 is TGTGCCAGCAGCTTACGCCTTGAGGAGCTAGCGGGAGGTGAGGAGACCCAGTACTTC.